The 17 T cell receptor beta chains below all came from one sample that was sequenced in a study of regulatory T cells in long-lasting Graves disease (dated by TCRdb to about 2021). Library creation used multiplex PCR. The sequencer was an Illumina HiSeq 4000. CDR3 regions were amplified by Arm-PCR with iRepertoire HTBI primers to construct TCR beta libraries. The public reads were reanalyzed by TCRdb: fastp trimming at Q25, MiXCR alignment, in-frame beta chains only. One record per CDR3 amino acid sequence lists the most common genes and DNA. This sample comprises 550,000 or so distinct CDR3 sequences, 12% of them detected only once. The ten largest make up roughly 9.3% of the sample. The time point label corresponds to: newly diagnosed GD, antithyroid drugs for less than 3 months. For both TCR sequencing and RNA sequencing, RNA was extracted from PBMCs in TRIzol. These data are also associated with another study on T cells in Graves' hyperthyroidism and ophthalmopathy.

The specimen comprised peripheral blood mononuclear cells (PBMCs), sampled at new diagnosis, from a patient treated with antithyroid drugs. These receptor sequences come from a woman aged 25 to 39 with Graves disease. Donor details come from another sample of the same person, matched by shared clones.

This clonotype has a handful of counts. The chain's CDR3 is CASSPYLIDSGNTIYF. DNA of the CDR3: TGTGCCAGCAGTCCTTATTTGATCGACTCTGGAAACACCATATATTTT. The gene calls are TRBV28 and TRBJ1-3; no reliable D call. CDR1 MDHEN and CDR2 SYDVKM come from the germline V gene. V was trimmed by 5 bases and J by 0 bases, leaving 14 bases between them. The CDR3 is 16 amino acids.

V is TRBV20-1 and J is TRBJ2-3; 13 bases are shared with TRBD2. The ends lost 5 bases at V and 3 bases at J; junction bases unmatched: 8. Looked up from germline, CDR1 is DFQATT and CDR2 is SNEGSKA (reference sequence). CDR3 length: 16 amino acids. This chain's CDR3 is CSAQGLAGEVTDTQYF. Written as DNA, the CDR3 is TGCAGTGCTCAAGGACTAGCGGGAGAGGTGACAGATACGCAGTATTTT.

V usage is TRBV19 and J usage is TRBJ1-3, with TRBD1 as a possible D gene (5 bases). This CDR3 has 14 residues. The V gene lost 7 bases and the J gene lost 0 bases, with 10 bases spanning the gap. Germline loops: CDR1 LNHDA, CDR2 SQIVND (reference sequence). CDR3 protein: CASIDRLSGNTIYF. The CDR3 DNA follows: TGTGCCAGTATCGACAGACTCTCTGGAAACACCATATATTTT.

A few counts support this clonotype. The chain carries TRBV6-1 and TRBJ1-5; no clear D gene. V gave up 5 bases and J gave up 3 bases, with 11 bases separating them. The germline V gene encodes CDR1 MNHNS and CDR2 SASEGT. CDR3 size: 14 residues. CDR3 sequence: CASSPDGYNQPQHF. The CDR3 DNA is TGTGCCAGCAGTCCCGACGGCTACAATCAGCCCCAGCATTTT.

This clonotype was detected ten times or more. The chain is built from TRBV5-1 and TRBJ2-7; the D is unclear. CDR1 is SGHRS and CDR2 is YFSETQ in the germline V gene. CDR3 size: 14 residues. With 2 bases removed from V and 3 bases from J, the gap between germline ends came to 12 bases. CDR3 loop: CASSFDRPGYEQYF. Written as DNA, the CDR3 is TGCGCCAGCAGCTTCGACCGTCCGGGCTACGAGCAGTACTTC. Drawing the rest from reference TRBV5-1 and TRBJ2-7, the complete variable domain is KAGVTQTPRYLIKTRGQQVTLSCSPISGHRSVSWYQQTPGQGLQFLFEYFSETQRNKGNFPGRFSGRQFSNSRSEMNVSTLELGDSALYLCASSFDRPGYEQYFGPGTRLTVT.

This clonotype came up many times. The chain has TRBV2 and TRBJ2-7, with D perhaps matching TRBD2 (6 bases). The germline V gene has CDR1 SNHLY and CDR2 FYNNEI. CDR3 length equals 16 residues. The V end was cut by 7 bases, the J end by 0 bases, with 19 bases between. CDR3 sequence reads: CASTRGGYPLSYEQYF. CDR3 in DNA: TGTGCCAGCACTCGTGGAGGGTACCCCCTCTCCTACGAGCAGTACTTC.

Concerning this clonotype itself: Given the absence of the conserved phenylalanine or tryptophan at the CDR3 end, a read error is likely. The limits of the CDR3 on the DNA are not certain, so only TCRdb's listed CDR3 is given. The rearrangement joins TRBV15 to TRBJ2-7; the table's D call, TRBD2, has no DNA check behind it. The germline gives CDR1 LNHNV, CDR2 YYDKDF (reference sequence). A total of 16 residues make up the CDR3, ends included. This chain's CDR3 is CATSREPSGGPDTQYL.

This chain uses TRBV12-3 or TRBV12-4 with TRBJ2-1; the match to TRBD2 covers 10 bases. This CDR3 region has 16 residues. With 6 bases clipped from V and 7 bases from J, the junction kept 12 bases outside the gene matches. CDR3 nucleotide sequence: TGTGCCAGCAGCTATGCCGGGACTAGCGTGAAGAATGAGCAGTTCTTC. Translation: CASSYAGTSVKNEQFF.

The chain couples TRBV6-1 to TRBJ2-1, with D uncertain. Per germline, CDR1 MNHNS and CDR2 SASEGT. The length of the CDR3 is 15 residues. Deletions cut 3 bases from V and 10 bases from J, with 19 bases between. This CDR3 is CASSDRQAPGWEQFF. The CDR3 DNA follows: TGTGCCAGCAGTGATAGGCAGGCCCCCGGTTGGGAGCAGTTCTTC.

This clonotype was counted at least ten times. The V gene is TRBV7-2, the J gene TRBJ2-7; a weak D match, TRBD1 (6 bases). V dropped 0 bases and J dropped 2 bases, with 11 bases sitting between them. Germline CDR1 reads SGHTA; CDR2 reads FQGNSA. This CDR3 is 15 amino acids long. The CDR3 reads CASSLAIGQTYEQYF. The CDR3 coding sequence is TGTGCCAGCAGCTTAGCGATCGGACAGACCTACGAGCAGTACTTC.

This clonotype has ten or more counts. CDR3 residues: CASSLSLPQYRYNEQFF. The CDR3 DNA reads TGTGCCAGCAGTTTATCGCTCCCACAATATAGGTACAATGAGCAGTTCTTC. V gene TRBV27 combines with J gene TRBJ2-1; D gene ambiguous. V shed 0 bases and J shed 4 bases, with 16 bases lying between them. The CDR3 is 17 residues long. CDR1 and CDR2 from the germline V gene are MNHEY and SMNVEV (reference sequence).

This clonotype was seen many times. V and J are TRBV28 and TRBJ1-5; D is undetermined. The V end was cut by 3 bases, the J end by 0 bases, with 9 bases between. The CDR3 runs to 15 residues. Germline lookup yields CDR1 MDHEN and CDR2 SYDVKM. CDR3 nucleotide sequence: TGTGCCAGCAGTTTCCCTACCCATAGCAATCAGCCCCAGCATTTT. It codes for CASSFPTHSNQPQHF. The full variable domain, with the rest looked up from reference TRBV28 and TRBJ1-5, is DVKVTQSSRYLVKRTGEKVFLECVQDMDHENMFWYRQDPGLGLRLIYFSYDVKMKEKGDIPEGYSVSREKKERFSLILESASTNQTSMYLCASSFPTHSNQPQHFGDGTRLSIL.

The table lists this clonotype with a few counts. The chain links TRBV6-1 to TRBJ1-2; tentatively, D is TRBD1 (5 bases). The CDR3 is 13 residues long. Germline-derived CDR1 and CDR2 are MNHNS and SASEGT. Trimming stripped 3 bases from V and 3 bases from J, with 8 bases between. CDR3 DNA sequence: TGTGCCAGCAGTGACGCAGGGTACTATGGCTACACCTTC. Its translation is CASSDAGYYGYTF.

The count of this clonotype is one. The chain links TRBV20-1 to TRBJ2-5; 7 bases are a match to TRBD1. Unmatched junction bases numbered 10, after V lost 1 base and J lost 2 bases. The germline gives CDR1 DFQATT, CDR2 SNEGSKA (reference sequence). The CDR3 is made up of 16 amino acids. The CDR3 DNA is TGCAGTGCTAGAGCCCGGGGACAGATTTTTCAAGAGACCCAGTACTTC. Protein product: CSARARGQIFQETQYF.

This clonotype was detected many times. The chain recombines TRBV6-5 with TRBJ2-5, with TRBD2 matching 12 bases. Germline V gives CDR1 MNHEY, CDR2 SVGAGI. This CDR3 has 17 residues. V was clipped by 0 bases and J by 3 bases; unmatched bases: 5. This CDR3 is CASSYSLTSGSEETQYF. The CDR3 bases are TGTGCCAGCAGTTACTCCCTGACTAGCGGGAGTGAAGAGACCCAGTACTTC.

This clonotype was found many times. The genes are TRBV4-3 and TRBJ2-2; 12 bases match TRBD2. The CDR3 is 17 residues long. J gave up 3 bases and V 1 base, and 3 bases lay outside the gene matches. Germline CDR1 is LGHNA and CDR2 is YSLEER. CDR3: CASSQGRLAGDTGELFF. The CDR3 DNA follows: TGCGCCAGCAGCCAAGGTAGACTAGCGGGAGACACCGGGGAGCTGTTTTTT.

This clonotype was observed many times. This sequence joins TRBV19 and TRBJ2-3; D assignment may be TRBD1 or TRBD2 (5 bases each). Trimming removed 2 bases from V and 4 bases from J, with 13 bases in between. The CDR3 runs to 15 residues. Germline V gene data show CDR1 as LNHDA and CDR2 as SQIVND (reference sequence). This CDR3 reads CASSISWGIADTQYF. The CDR3 DNA reads TGTGCCAGTAGTATATCCTGGGGGATTGCAGATACGCAGTATTTT.